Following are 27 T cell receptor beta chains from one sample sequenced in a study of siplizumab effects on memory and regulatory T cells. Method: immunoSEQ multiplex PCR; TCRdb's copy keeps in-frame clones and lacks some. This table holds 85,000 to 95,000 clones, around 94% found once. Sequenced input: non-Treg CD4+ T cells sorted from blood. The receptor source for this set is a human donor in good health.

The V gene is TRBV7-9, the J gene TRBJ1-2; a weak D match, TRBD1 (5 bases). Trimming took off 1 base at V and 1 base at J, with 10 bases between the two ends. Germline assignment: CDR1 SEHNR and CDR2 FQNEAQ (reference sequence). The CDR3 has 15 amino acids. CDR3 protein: CASSLETGGNYGYTF. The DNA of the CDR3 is TGTGCCAGCAGCTTAGAAACTGGGGGTAACTATGGCTACACCTTC. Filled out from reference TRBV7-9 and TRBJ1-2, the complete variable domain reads DTGVSQNPRHKITKRGQNVTFRCDPISEHNRLYWYRQTLGQGPEFLTYFQNEAQLEKSRLLSDRFSAERPKGSFSTLEIQRTEQGDSAMYLCASSLETGGNYGYTFGSGTRLTVV.

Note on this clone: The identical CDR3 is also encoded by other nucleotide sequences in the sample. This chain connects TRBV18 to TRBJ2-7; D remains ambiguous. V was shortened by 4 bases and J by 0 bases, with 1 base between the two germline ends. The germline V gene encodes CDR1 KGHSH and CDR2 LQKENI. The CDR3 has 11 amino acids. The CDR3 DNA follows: TGTGCCAGCTCACTCTCCTACGAGCAGTACTTC. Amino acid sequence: CASSLSYEQYF.

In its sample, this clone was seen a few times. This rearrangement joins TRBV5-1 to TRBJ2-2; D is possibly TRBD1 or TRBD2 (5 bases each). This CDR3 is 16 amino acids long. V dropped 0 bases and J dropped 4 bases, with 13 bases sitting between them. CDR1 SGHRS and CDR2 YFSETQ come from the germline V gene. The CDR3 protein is CASSLVPGPGTGELFF. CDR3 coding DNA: TGCGCCAGCAGCTTGGTGCCGGGGCCGGGCACCGGGGAGCTGTTTTTT.

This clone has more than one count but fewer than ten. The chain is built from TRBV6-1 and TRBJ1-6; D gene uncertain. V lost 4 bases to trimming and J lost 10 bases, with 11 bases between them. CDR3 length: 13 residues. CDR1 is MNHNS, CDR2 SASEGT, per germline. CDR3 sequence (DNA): TGTGCCAGCAGTGTGGAGAGTCGGTCACCCCTCCACTTT. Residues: CASSVESRSPLHF.

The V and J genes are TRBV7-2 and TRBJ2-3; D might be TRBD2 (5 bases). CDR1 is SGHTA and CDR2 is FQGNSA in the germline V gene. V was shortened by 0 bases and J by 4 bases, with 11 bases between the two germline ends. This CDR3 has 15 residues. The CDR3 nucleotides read TGTGCCAGCAGCTTAGCGGGCGGGCCCTCAGATACGCAGTATTTT. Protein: CASSLAGGPSDTQYF.

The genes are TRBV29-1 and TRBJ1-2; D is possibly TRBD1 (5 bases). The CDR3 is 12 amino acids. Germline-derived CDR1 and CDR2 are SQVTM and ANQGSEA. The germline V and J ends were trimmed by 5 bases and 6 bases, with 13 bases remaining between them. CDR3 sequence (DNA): TGCAGCGTTCCCGATGACAGCGATGGCTACACCTTC. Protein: CSVPDDSDGYTF.

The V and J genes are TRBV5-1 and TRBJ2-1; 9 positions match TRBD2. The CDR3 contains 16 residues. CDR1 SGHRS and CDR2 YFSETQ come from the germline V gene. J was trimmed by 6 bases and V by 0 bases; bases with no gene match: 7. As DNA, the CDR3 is TGCGCCAGCAGCTTGGTCGGCGGGGGGGCCCGCAATGAGCAGTTCTTC. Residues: CASSLVGGGARNEQFF.

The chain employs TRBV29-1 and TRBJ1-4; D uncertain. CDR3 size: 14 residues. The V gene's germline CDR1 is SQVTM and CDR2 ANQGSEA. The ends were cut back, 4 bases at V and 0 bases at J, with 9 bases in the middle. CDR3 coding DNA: TGCAGCGTTGGAGAGGGCGCAACTAATGAAAAACTGTTTTTT. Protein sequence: CSVGEGATNEKLFF.

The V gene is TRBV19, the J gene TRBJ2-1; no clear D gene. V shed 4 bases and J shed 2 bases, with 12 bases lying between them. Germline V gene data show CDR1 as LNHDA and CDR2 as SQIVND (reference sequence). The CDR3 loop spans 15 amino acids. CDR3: CASSNRQVTYNEQFF. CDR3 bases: TGTGCCAGTAGTAACCGCCAGGTAACCTACAATGAGCAGTTCTTC.

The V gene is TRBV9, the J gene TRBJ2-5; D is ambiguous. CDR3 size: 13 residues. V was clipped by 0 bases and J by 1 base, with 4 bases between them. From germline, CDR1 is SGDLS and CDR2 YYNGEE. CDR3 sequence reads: CASSVGTQETQYF. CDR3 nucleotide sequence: TGTGCCAGCAGCGTAGGAACCCAAGAGACCCAGTACTTC.

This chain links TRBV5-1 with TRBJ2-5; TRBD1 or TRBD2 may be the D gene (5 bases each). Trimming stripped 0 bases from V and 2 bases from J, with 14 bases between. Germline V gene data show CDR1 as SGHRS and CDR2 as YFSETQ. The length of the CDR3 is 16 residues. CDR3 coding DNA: TGCGCCAGCAGCTTGGCCGTGGGGACGGGACAAGAGACCCAGTACTTC. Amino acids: CASSLAVGTGQETQYF.

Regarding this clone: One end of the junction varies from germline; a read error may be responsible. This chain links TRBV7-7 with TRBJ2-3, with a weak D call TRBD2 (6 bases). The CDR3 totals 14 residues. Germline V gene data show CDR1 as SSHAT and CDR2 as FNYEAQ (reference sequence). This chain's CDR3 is CASSPSGSTDTQYF. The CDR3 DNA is TGTGCTAGCAGCCCCAGCGGGAGCACAGATACGCAGTATTTT.

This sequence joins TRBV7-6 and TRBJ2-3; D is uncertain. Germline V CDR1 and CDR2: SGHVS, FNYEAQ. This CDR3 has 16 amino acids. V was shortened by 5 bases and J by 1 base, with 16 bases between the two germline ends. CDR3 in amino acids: CASSPPATTRTDTQYF. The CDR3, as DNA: TGTGCCAGCAGCCCCCCGGCTACCACACGCACAGATACGCAGTATTTT. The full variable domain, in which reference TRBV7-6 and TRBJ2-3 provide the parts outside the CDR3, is GAGVSQSPRYKVTKRGQDVALRCDPISGHVSLYWYRQALGQGPEFLTYFNYEAQQDKSGLPNDRFSAERPEGSISTLTIQRTEQRDSAMYRCASSPPATTRTDTQYFGPGTRLTVL.

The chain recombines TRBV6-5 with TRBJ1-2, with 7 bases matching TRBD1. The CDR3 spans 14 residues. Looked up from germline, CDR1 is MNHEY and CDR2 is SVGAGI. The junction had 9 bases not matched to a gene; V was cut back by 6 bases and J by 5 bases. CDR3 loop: CASSPDRDGYGYTF. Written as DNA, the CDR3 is TGTGCCAGCAGCCCTGACAGGGACGGGTATGGCTACACCTTC.

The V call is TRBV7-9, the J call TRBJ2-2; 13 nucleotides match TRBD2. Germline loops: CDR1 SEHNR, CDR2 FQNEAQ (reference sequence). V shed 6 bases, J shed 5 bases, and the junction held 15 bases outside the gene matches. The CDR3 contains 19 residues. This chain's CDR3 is CASRRPLGLAGRGTGELFF. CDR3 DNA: TGTGCCAGCAGACGACCGCTGGGACTAGCGGGAAGGGGGACCGGGGAGCTGTTTTTT. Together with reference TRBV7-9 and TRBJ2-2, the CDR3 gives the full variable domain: DTGVSQNPRHKITKRGQNVTFRCDPISEHNRLYWYRQTLGQGPEFLTYFQNEAQLEKSRLLSDRFSAERPKGSFSTLEIQRTEQGDSAMYLCASRRPLGLAGRGTGELFFGEGSRLTVL.

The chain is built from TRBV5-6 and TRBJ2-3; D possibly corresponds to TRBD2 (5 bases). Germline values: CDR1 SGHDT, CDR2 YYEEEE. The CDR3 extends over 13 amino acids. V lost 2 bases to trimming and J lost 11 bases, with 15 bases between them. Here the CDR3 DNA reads TGTGCCAGCAGCTTTAGCGCGTTTTTGGTGCAGTATTTT. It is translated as CASSFSAFLVQYF.

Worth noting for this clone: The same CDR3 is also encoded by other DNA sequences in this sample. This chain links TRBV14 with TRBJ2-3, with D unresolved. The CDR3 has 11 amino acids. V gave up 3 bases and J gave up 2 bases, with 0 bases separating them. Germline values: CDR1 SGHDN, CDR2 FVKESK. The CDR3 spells CASSHTDTQYF. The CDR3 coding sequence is TGTGCCAGCAGCCACACAGATACGCAGTATTTT. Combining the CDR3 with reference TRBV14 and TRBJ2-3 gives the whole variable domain EAGVTQFPSHSVIEKGQTVTLRCDPISGHDNLYWYRRVMGKEIKFLLHFVKESKQDESGMPNNRFLAERTGGTYSTLKVQPAELEDSGVYFCASSHTDTQYFGPGTRLTVL.

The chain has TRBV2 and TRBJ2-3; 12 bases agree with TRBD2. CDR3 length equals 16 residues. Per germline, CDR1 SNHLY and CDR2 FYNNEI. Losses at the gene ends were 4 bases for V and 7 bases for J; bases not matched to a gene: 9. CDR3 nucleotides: TGTGCCAGCAGTGGACTAGCGGGAGTTGGTACAAATACGCAGTATTTT. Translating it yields CASSGLAGVGTNTQYF.

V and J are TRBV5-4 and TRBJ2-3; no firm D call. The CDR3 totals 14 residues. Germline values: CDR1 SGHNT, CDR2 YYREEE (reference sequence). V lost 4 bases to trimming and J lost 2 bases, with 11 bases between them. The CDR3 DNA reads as TGTGCCAGCAGCGGTGCAGTGAACACAGATACGCAGTATTTT. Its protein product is CASSGAVNTDTQYF.

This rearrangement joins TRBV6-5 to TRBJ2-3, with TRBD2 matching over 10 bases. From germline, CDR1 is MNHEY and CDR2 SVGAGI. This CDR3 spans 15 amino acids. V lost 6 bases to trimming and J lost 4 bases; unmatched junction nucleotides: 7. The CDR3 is CASRLAGAGPDTQYF. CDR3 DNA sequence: TGTGCCAGCAGGCTAGCGGGAGCGGGGCCAGATACGCAGTATTTT.

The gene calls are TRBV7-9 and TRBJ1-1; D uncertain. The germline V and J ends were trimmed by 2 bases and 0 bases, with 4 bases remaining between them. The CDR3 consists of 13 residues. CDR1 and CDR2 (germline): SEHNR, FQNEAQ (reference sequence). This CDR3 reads CASSLKVNTEAFF. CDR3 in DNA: TGTGCCAGCAGCTTAAAGGTGAACACTGAAGCTTTCTTT.

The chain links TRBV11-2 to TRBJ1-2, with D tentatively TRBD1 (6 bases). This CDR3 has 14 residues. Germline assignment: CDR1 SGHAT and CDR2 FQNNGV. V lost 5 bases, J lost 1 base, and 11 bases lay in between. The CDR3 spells CASSPDSYNYGYTF. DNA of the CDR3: TGTGCCAGCAGCCCGGACAGTTATAACTATGGCTACACCTTC.

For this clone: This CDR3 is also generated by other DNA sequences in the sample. This chain's CDR3 is CAWSHRETQYF. The CDR3 coding sequence is TGTGCCTGGAGTCACCGAGAGACCCAGTACTTC. V is TRBV30 and J is TRBJ2-5; D gene ambiguous. This CDR3 has 11 residues. Trimming cost V 2 bases and J 4 bases, with 5 bases left between them. In germline, CDR1 is GTSNPN, CDR2 SVGIG (reference sequence).

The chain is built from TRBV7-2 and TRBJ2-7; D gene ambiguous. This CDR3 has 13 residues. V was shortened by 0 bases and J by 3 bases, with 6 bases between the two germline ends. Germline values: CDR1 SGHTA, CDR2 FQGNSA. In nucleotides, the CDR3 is TGTGCCAGCAGCTTAGCAGGGTTCTACGAGCAGTACTTC. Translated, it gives CASSLAGFYEQYF.

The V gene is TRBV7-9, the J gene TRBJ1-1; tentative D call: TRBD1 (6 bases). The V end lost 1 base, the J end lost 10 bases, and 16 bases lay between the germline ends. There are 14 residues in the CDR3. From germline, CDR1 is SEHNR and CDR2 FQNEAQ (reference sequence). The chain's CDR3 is CASSLEGGTSRAFF. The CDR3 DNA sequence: TGTGCCAGCAGCTTAGAAGGGGGGACATCTCGAGCTTTCTTT.

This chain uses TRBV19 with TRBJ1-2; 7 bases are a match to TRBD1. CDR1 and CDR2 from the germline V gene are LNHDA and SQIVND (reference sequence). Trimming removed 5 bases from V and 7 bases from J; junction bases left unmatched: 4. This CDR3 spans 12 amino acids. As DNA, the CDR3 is TGTGCCAGTAGTCCCCGGACAGGTGGCTACACCTTC. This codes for CASSPRTGGYTF.

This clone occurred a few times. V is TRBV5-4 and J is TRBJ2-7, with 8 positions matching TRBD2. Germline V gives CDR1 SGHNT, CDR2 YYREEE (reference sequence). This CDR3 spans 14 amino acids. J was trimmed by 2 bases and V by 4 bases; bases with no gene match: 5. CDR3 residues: CASSDRTSTYEQYF. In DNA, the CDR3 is TGTGCCAGCAGCGATAGGACTAGCACCTACGAGCAGTACTTC.